This record looks at one T cell receptor (beta chain) sequence and its context. The record originates from a study of cytomegalovirus exposure and HLA in healthy donors. The PCR made use of 60 Vbeta and 13 Jbeta primers. TCRdb keeps only in-frame clones here, not all; method: immunoSEQ multiplex PCR. The sample lists approximately 170,000 clones; around four fifths were seen once. The CDR3 has 14 amino acids. In germline, CDR1 is SGHVS, CDR2 FNYEAQ. The V end lost 6 bases, the J end lost 4 bases, and 16 bases lay between the germline ends. The sequencing sample was made of PBMCs. The chain uses TRBV7-6 and TRBJ2-7; possibly TRBD2 for D (5 bases). This receptor was identified in a man between 18 and 35 years old in good health and CMV-seropositive. The CDR3 bases are TGTGCCAGCAGGCAAAAAATCGGGGATTACGAGCAGTACTTC. As protein: CASRQKIGDYEQYF.